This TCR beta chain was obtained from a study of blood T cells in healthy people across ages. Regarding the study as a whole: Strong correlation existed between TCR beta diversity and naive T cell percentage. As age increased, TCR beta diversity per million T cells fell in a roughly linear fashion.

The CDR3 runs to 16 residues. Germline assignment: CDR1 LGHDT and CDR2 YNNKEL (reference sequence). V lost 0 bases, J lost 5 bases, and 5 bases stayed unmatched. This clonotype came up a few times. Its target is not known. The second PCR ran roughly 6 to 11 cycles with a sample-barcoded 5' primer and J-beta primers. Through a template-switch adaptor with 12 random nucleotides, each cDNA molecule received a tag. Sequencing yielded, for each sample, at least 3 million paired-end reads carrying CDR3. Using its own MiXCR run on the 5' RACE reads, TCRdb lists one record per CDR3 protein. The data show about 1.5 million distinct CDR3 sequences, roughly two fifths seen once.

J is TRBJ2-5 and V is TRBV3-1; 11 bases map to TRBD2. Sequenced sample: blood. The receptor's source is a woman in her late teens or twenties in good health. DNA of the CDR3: TGTGCCAGCAGCCAAGAAGCTAGCGGGAGGACGGAGACCCAGTACTTC. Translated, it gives CASSQEASGRTETQYF.